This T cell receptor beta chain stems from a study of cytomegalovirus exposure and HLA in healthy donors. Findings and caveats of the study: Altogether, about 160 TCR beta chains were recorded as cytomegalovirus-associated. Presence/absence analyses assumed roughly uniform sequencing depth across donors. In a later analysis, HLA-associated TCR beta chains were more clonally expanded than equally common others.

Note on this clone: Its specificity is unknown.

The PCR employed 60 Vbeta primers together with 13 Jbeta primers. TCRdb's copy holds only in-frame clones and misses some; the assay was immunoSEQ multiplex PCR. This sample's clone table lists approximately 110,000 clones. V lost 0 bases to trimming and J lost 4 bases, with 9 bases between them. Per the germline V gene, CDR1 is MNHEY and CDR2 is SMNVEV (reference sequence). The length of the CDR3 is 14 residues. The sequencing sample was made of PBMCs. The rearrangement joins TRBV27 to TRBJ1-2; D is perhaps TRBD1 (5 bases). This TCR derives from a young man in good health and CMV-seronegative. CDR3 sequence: CASSLSAGLYGYTF. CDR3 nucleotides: TGTGCCAGCAGTTTATCGGCAGGGCTCTATGGCTACACCTTC.